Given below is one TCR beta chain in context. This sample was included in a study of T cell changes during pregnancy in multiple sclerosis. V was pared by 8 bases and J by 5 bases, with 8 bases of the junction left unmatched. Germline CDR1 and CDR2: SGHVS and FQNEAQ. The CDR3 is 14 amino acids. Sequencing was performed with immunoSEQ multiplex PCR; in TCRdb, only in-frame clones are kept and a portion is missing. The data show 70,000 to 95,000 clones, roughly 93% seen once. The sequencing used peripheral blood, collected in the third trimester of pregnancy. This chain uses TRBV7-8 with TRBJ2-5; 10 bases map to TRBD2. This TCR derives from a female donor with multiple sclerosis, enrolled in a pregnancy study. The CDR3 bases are TGTGCCAGCGGAAGCGGGAGGGCCGGGGAGACCCAGTACTTC. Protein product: CASGSGRAGETQYF. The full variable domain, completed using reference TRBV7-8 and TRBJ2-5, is GAGVSQSPRYKVAKRGQDVALRCDPISGHVSLFWYQQALGQGPEFLTYFQNEAQLDKSGLPSDRFFAERPEGSVSTLKIQRTQQEDSAVYLCASGSGRAGETQYFGPGTRLLVL.